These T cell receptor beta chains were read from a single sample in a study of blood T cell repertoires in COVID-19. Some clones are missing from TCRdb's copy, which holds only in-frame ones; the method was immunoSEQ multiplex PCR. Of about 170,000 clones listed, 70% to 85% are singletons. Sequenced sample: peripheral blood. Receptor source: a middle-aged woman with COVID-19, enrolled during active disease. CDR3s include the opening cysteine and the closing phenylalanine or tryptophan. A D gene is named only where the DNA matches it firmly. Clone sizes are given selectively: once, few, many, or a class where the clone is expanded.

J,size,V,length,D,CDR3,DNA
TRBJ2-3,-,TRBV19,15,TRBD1,CASSVRGISTDTQYF,TGTGCCAGTAGCGTCAGGGGGATTAGCACAGATACGCAGTATTTT
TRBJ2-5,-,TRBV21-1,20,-,CASSKSGRIGGRADGETQYF,TGTGCCAGCAGCAAAAGCGGTCGGATTGGCGGGAGGGCGGACGGAGAGACCCAGTACTTC
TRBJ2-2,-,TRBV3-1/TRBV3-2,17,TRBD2,CASSQGLAGTYTGELFF,TGTGCCAGCAGCCAGGGACTAGCGGGGACCTACACCGGGGAGCTGTTTTTT
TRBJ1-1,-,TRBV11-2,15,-,CASSIPSLRTPEAFF,TGTGCCAGCAGCATACCGTCATTGCGAACGCCTGAAGCTTTCTTT
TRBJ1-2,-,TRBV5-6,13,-,CASSLAGDYGYTF,TGTGCCAGCAGCTTGGCGGGAGACTATGGCTACACCTTC
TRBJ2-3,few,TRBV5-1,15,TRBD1,CASSLGQGPTDTQYF,TGCGCCAGCAGCTTGGGACAGGGCCCCACAGATACGCAGTATTTT
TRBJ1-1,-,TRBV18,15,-,CASSPGGATGTEAFF,TGTGCCAGCTCACCAGGGGGGGCAACTGGCACTGAAGCTTTCTTT
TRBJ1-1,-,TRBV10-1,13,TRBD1,CASSQGANTEAFF,TGCGCCAGCAGTCAGGGGGCGAACACTGAAGCTTTCTTT
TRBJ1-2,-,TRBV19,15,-,CASRTVHSMQYGYTF,TGTGCCAGTAGGACTGTGCACTCTATGCAGTATGGCTACACCTTC
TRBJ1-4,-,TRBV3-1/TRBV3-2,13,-,CASSQDGRKKLFF,TGTGCCAGCAGCCAAGATGGCAGGAAAAAACTGTTTTTT
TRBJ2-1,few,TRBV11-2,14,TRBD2,CASSPLAGGYEQFF,TGTGCCAGCTCCCCGCTAGCGGGAGGGTATGAGCAGTTCTTC
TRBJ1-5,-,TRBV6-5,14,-,CASMVEHSNQPQHF,TGTGCCAGCATGGTGGAGCATAGCAATCAGCCCCAGCATTTT
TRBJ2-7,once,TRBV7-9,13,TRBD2,CASSSSGIYEQYF,TGTGCCAGCAGCTCTAGCGGGATATACGAGCAGTACTTC
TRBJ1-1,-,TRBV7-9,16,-,CASSLGERGANTEAFF,TGTGCCAGCAGCTTAGGGGAACGGGGGGCGAACACTGAAGCTTTCTTT
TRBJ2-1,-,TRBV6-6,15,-,CASSWGGKNYNEQFF,TGTGCCAGCAGTTGGGGCGGGAAAAACTACAATGAGCAGTTCTTC
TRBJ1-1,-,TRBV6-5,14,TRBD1,CATDRRGRDTEAFF,TGTGCCACGGACAGGCGGGGACGGGACACTGAAGCTTTCTTT
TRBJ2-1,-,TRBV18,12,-,CASSNLKNEQFF,TGTGCCAGCTCAAACTTGAAGAATGAGCAGTTCTTC
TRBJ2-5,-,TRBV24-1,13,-,CATSGDRLKTQYF,TGTGCCACCAGTGGCGACAGGCTGAAGACCCAGTACTTC
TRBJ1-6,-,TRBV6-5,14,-,CASSLGQINSPLHF,TGTGCCAGCAGTTTGGGGCAGATTAATTCACCCCTCCACTTT
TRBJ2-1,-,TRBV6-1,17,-,CASSGLGGGQSYNEQFF,TGTGCCAGCAGTGGACTCGGCGGGGGCCAATCCTACAATGAGCAGTTCTTC
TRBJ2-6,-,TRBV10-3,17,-,CAINRDIESSGANVLTF,TGTGCCATCAACCGGGACATAGAGAGCTCTGGGGCCAACGTCCTGACTTTC
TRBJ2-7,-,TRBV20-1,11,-,CSAGPGYEQYF,TGCAGTGCTGGTCCGGGGTACGAGCAGTACTTC
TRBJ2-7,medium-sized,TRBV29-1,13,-,CSVGRGEPYEQYF,TGCAGCGTTGGTCGAGGAGAGCCCTACGAGCAGTACTTC
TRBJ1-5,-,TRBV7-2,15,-,CASSLTGGSNQPQHF,TGTGCCAGCAGCTTAACAGGTGGTAGCAATCAGCCCCAGCATTTT